This T cell receptor beta chain was found in a study of CD8 T cells in ankylosing spondylitis. Preparation of TCR beta libraries was done by quantitative 5'-RACE with molecular barcodes. TCRdb ran MiXCR on the 5' RACE reads and lists one entry per CDR3 protein. Of around 430,000 distinct CDR3 sequences listed, roughly 15% were seen once; the top ten hold just over 1%. V lost 4 bases and J 10 bases, leaving 21 bases between the germline ends. CDR3 length: 15 amino acids. Germline V lookup: CDR1 SGHRS, CDR2 YFSETQ. Points from the study as a whole: Characteristic of ankylosing spondylitis blood, it appeared, was a TCR beta motif comprising several highly homologous variants. The study looked at matched synovial fluid samples from ankylosing spondylitis patients. Disease-linked clones were reported to be significantly enriched there. Clones linked with disease were CD8+ and fairly uncommon in the peripheral blood. Past studies reported some motif variants in reactive arthritis synovial fluid and blood.

With respect to this clonotype: The antigen is undetermined.

V usage is TRBV5-1 and J usage is TRBJ2-1; the D gene could be TRBD1 or TRBD2 (5 bases each). Sequenced: blood, either unsorted or a sorted T cell fraction (not recorded which). The sequence was collected from a male donor with ankylosing spondylitis. CDR3 in DNA: TGCGCCAGCAGCCCCGCCGGGACCGCCGTCCGCGAGCAGTTCTTC. Its protein is CASSPAGTAVREQFF.